A selection of T cell receptor beta chains follows, all from one sample in a study of blood T cell dynamics during melanoma immunotherapy. Here immunoSEQ multiplex PCR was the method, and the copy in TCRdb shows in-frame clones only, minus some. Of around 2,000 clones listed, roughly 77% are singletons. The sequences come from CD8+ T cells from blood, collected from a patient treated with checkpoint blockade. The source is a human donor with melanoma. The CDR3 runs from the conserved cysteine through the conserved F or W. Fields, in order: D gene, J gene, clone size, V gene, CDR3 DNA, CDR3 protein. The D gene is left open where the match is weak. Only some rows state a clone size, as once, few, many or a class for expanded clones.

- | TRBJ1-2 | - | TRBV6-5 | TGTGCCAGCTCGGAGGGGCCAGGGGGCTACACCTTC | CASSEGPGGYTF
TRBD1 | TRBJ2-1 | - | TRBV6-1 | TGTGCCAGCTGGGACAGCAACCCCTACAATGAGCAGTTCTTC | CASWDSNPYNEQFF
- | TRBJ1-1 | - | TRBV19 | TGTGCCAGTCTACCCTCGGAGGCGGGCATGAACACTGAAGCTTTCTTT | CASLPSEAGMNTEAFF
- | TRBJ2-1 | - | TRBV27 | TGTGCCAGCAGTTTATCTTTCCTAGCGAGCAATGAGCAGTTCTTC | CASSLSFLASNEQFF
TRBD2 | TRBJ2-1 | once | TRBV9 | TGTGCCAGCAGCGTAGAAGGGACTACTAAGGGGAATGAGCAGTTCTTC | CASSVEGTTKGNEQFF
- | TRBJ1-1 | - | TRBV13 | TGTGCCAGCAGCCCCGACCCTAACACTGAAGCTTTCTTT | CASSPDPNTEAFF
TRBD2 | TRBJ2-1 | few | TRBV2 | TGTGCCAGCAGTGAAGGACTAGCGGGACTATACTCCTACAATGAGCAGTTCTTC | CASSEGLAGLYSYNEQFF
- | TRBJ2-1 | - | TRBV5-4 | TGTGCCAGCAGCTTGGCCAGATCCTACAATGAGCAGTTCTTC | CASSLARSYNEQFF
- | TRBJ2-3 | - | TRBV5-1 | TGCGCCAGCAGTCCCCGGGGCGTTAGCACAGATACGCAGTATTTT | CASSPRGVSTDTQYF
- | TRBJ1-1 | - | TRBV7-8 | TGTGCCAGCAGCTTAGGAAGCTATTACACTGAAGCTTTCTTT | CASSLGSYYTEAFF
- | TRBJ2-7 | - | TRBV7-9 | TGTGCCAGCAGCTTAGACCCCGGGACCCTCGACGAGCAGTACTTC | CASSLDPGTLDEQYF
- | TRBJ1-3 | few | TRBV19 | TGTGCCAGTAGTCCGAGCGGGGCTATATTCTCTGGAAACACCATATATTTT | CASSPSGAIFSGNTIYF
- | TRBJ2-7 | once | TRBV5-5 | TGTGCCAGCAGCTTGGCCGACTACGAGCAGTACTTC | CASSLADYEQYF
TRBD2 | TRBJ2-7 | once | TRBV28 | TGTGCCAGCAGTCAAGCGGGAGACCTCCTCGAGCAGTACTTC | CASSQAGDLLEQYF
TRBD1 | TRBJ2-3 | - | TRBV2 | TGTGCCAGCGGATGGGACAGTATCACTAGCACAGATACGCAGTATTTT | CASGWDSITSTDTQYF
- | TRBJ2-3 | - | TRBV19 | TGTGCCAGTAGTGGTCAGCGCCAATACACCTTCGGCACAGATACGCAGTATTTT | CASSGQRQYTFGTDTQYF
- | TRBJ2-1 | - | TRBV4-3 | TGCGCCAGCAGCCCTTCTAGCGAACCCTACAATGAGCAGTTCTTC | CASSPSSEPYNEQFF
- | TRBJ1-1 | - | TRBV5-6 | TGTGCCAGCAGCTCCCCGGCGCGCAACACTGAAGCTTTCTTT | CASSSPARNTEAFF
TRBD1 | TRBJ1-1 | - | TRBV18 | TGTGCCAGCTCACCCGACAGGGTTTATACTGAAGCTTTCTTT | CASSPDRVYTEAFF
- | TRBJ2-1 | once | TRBV7-8 | TGTGCCAGCAGCTTAGGGACAGAGATCATGGATTCCTACAATGAGCAGTTCTTC | CASSLGTEIMDSYNEQFF
- | TRBJ2-7 | - | TRBV27 | TGTGCCAGCAGTTTAAGCGGTCCTCGGGGATGGAGCTCCTACGAGCAGTACTTC | CASSLSGPRGWSSYEQYF
- | TRBJ1-1 | - | TRBV2 | TGTGCCAGCAGTGATCTCACAGGGCAGGCCACTGAAGCTTTCTTT | CASSDLTGQATEAFF
TRBD2 | TRBJ2-1 | few | TRBV5-1 | TGCGCCAGCAGCCCGCCCGCGGGAGCCTCCTACAATGAGCAGTTCTTC | CASSPPAGASYNEQFF